The clone carrying this T cell receptor (beta chain) was seen more than once but under ten times. The antigen is unknown. A read error may account for a junction end that differs from germline. The data were obtained in a study of Graves' ophthalmopathy and Graves' hyperthyroidism. Overall study results and limits: Predictions made by the model for ophthalmopathy progression reached 70% to 71% sensitivity and about 72% specificity.

Germline assignment: CDR1 ENHRY and CDR2 SYGVKD. The CDR3 loop spans 15 amino acids. Amplification of TCR beta CDR3 regions used RNA transcripts. First-round RT-PCR used HTBI primers; second-round multiplex PCR followed. TCRdb processed the multiplex PCR reads anew with MiXCR; each CDR3 protein has one entry. The data hold over a million distinct CDR3 sequences, with about two fifths observed a single time. This chain links TRBV10-3 with TRBJ2-7, with 8 bases that match TRBD1. This receptor was identified in an adult man with Graves' hyperthyroidism. Sequenced material: peripheral blood or thyroid tissue (not recorded which). CDR3 in amino acids: CASSPTRGQVYEQYF. DNA of the CDR3: TGTGCCAGCAGTCCTACGCGGGGACAGGTGTACGAGCAGTACTTC.